One and the same sample provided the 19 T cell receptor beta chains below, sequenced in a study of blood T cell repertoires in COVID-19 (TCRdb year 2020). Library creation used the immunoSEQ multiplex PCR assay. This is the immuneACCESS table as TCRdb keeps it, with only in-frame sequences that have V and J called. A part of the clones is gone; compared with another copy, unresolved V genes explain less than half, and the rest is unexplained. A total of more than 350,000 clones appear in this sample, 80% to 90% of them only once. Approximately 1% of the sample comes from the top ten. The sequenced sample consisted of PBMCs or T cells enriched from blood (not recorded which). These receptors all come from a man aged 18 to 30 who had recovered from COVID-19.

This clone was recorded once. The CDR3 coding sequence is TGTGCCAGCAGCCCATCGGACAGCCCGAATTCACCCCTCCACTTT. As protein: CASSPSDSPNSPLHF. The chain combines TRBV9 with TRBJ1-6; tentatively, D is TRBD1 (6 bases). Germline CDR1 and CDR2: SGDLS and YYNGEE. V was shortened by 4 bases and J by 7 bases, with 15 bases between the two germline ends. CDR3 size: 15 residues.

The gene calls are TRBV14 and TRBJ2-1; weak D call: TRBD2 (6 bases). V dropped 8 bases and J dropped 9 bases, with 11 bases sitting between them. The CDR3 covers 11 residues. Germline CDR1 is SGHDN and CDR2 is FVKESK. Here the CDR3 reads CASGRGIEQFF. CDR3 coding DNA: TGTGCCAGCGGGCGGGGAATTGAGCAGTTCTTC.

The rearrangement links TRBV7-9 to TRBJ2-1; 9 nucleotides match TRBD2. Germline V CDR1 and CDR2: SEHNR, FQNEAQ (reference sequence). V lost 0 bases and J lost 7; bases outside the gene matches: 4. The length of the CDR3 is 15 residues. The CDR3 region has the DNA TGTGCCAGCAGCTTAGCTAGCGGGAGAGAAAATGAGCAGTTCTTC. This translates into CASSLASGRENEQFF.

The gene calls are TRBV3-1 (or the pseudogene TRBV3-2) and TRBJ1-3; TRBD1 might be the D (5 bases). The V gene's germline CDR1 is LGHDT and CDR2 YNNKEL (reference sequence). V dropped 5 bases and J dropped 7 bases, with 6 bases sitting between them. This CDR3 is built from 11 residues. DNA of the CDR3: TGTGCCAGCAGCGCAGGGAACACCATATATTTT. Translated, it gives CASSAGNTIYF.

This chain links TRBV19 with TRBJ1-1, with D unclear. V dropped 2 bases and J dropped 1 base, with 11 bases sitting between them. CDR3 size: 15 residues. Germline CDR1 LNHDA, CDR2 SQIVND (reference sequence). The CDR3 loop is CASSIIGNPNTEAFF. DNA for the CDR3: TGTGCCAGTAGTATAATCGGGAACCCGAACACTGAAGCTTTCTTT.

This chain links TRBV19 with TRBJ2-7, with D maybe TRBD1 (6 bases). Trimming took off 0 bases at V and 2 bases at J, with 14 bases between the two ends. The CDR3 totals 16 residues. CDR1 and CDR2 (germline): LNHDA, SQIVND (reference sequence). For the CDR3, the DNA is TGTGCCAGTAGTATAGATCCGTCAGGGGACACCTACGAGCAGTACTTC. Amino acids: CASSIDPSGDTYEQYF. Full variable domain (remainder filled in from reference TRBV19 and TRBJ2-7): DGGITQSPKYLFRKEGQNVTLSCEQNLNHDAMYWYRQDPGQGLRLIYYSQIVNDFQKGDIAEGYSVSREKKESFPLTVTSAQKNPTAFYLCASSIDPSGDTYEQYFGPGTRLTVT.

The count of this clone is one. The V gene is TRBV9, the J gene TRBJ2-1; TRBD1 aligns across 9 bases. V was clipped by 3 bases and J by 7 bases; unmatched bases: 8. Germline assignment: CDR1 SGDLS and CDR2 YYNGEE. CDR3 length: 15 residues. The CDR3, as DNA: TGTGCCAGCAGCGGAACCGGGACAGGGACAAATGAGCAGTTCTTC. Translating it yields CASSGTGTGTNEQFF.

The rearrangement links TRBV28 to TRBJ1-2; D uncertain. The CDR3 extends over 12 amino acids. Per the germline V gene, CDR1 is MDHEN and CDR2 is SYDVKM. V lost 3 bases, J lost 3 bases, and 5 bases lay in between. This chain's CDR3 is CASSFQDYGYTF. The CDR3 DNA reads as TGTGCCAGCAGTTTCCAGGACTATGGCTACACCTTC.

The chain joins TRBV28 to TRBJ1-1; the match to TRBD1 covers 7 bases. CDR1 is MDHEN and CDR2 is SYDVKM in the germline V gene. Germline trimming cut 3 bases from V and 11 bases from J; bases unmatched to any gene: 6. The CDR3 contains 12 residues. DNA of the CDR3: TGTGCCAGCAGTTTCCCGGACAGGCAGGCTTTCTTT. The encoded protein is CASSFPDRQAFF.

This clone came up once. The V gene is TRBV9, the J gene TRBJ1-4; 7 positions match TRBD1. CDR1 and CDR2 (germline): SGDLS, YYNGEE. This CDR3 contains 14 residues. Losses at the gene ends were 4 bases for V and 4 bases for J; bases not matched to a gene: 4. The CDR3 coding sequence is TGTGCCAGCAGCCCAGACAGGGTTAATGAAAAACTGTTTTTT. Its protein product is CASSPDRVNEKLFF.

The gene calls are TRBV2 and TRBJ2-7; 7 nucleotides line up with TRBD2. This CDR3 is 15 amino acids long. With 6 bases clipped from V and 7 bases from J, the junction kept 15 bases outside the gene matches. Germline CDR1 and CDR2: SNHLY and FYNNEI. CDR3 amino acids: CASSLFDIPGGEQYF. In DNA form, the CDR3 reads TGTGCCAGCAGCCTATTCGATATCCCCGGGGGGGAGCAGTACTTC.

The CDR3 spells CASSFVVEYGYTF. In nucleotides, the CDR3 is TGTGCCAGCAGCTTCGTGGTAGAGTATGGCTACACCTTC. This rearrangement joins TRBV7-9 to TRBJ1-2; no clear D gene. This CDR3 contains 13 residues. With 3 bases removed from V and 5 bases from J, the gap between germline ends came to 10 bases. Germline lookup yields CDR1 SEHNR and CDR2 FQNEAQ (reference sequence).

The V and J genes are TRBV5-6 and TRBJ2-1, with 9 bases aligning to TRBD1. CDR1 and CDR2 from the germline V gene are SGHDT and YYEEEE. V shed 4 bases, J shed 3 bases, and the junction held 5 bases outside the gene matches. The CDR3 has 15 amino acids. The CDR3 is CASSRGQGNYNEQFF. The DNA of the CDR3 is TGTGCCAGCAGCCGGGGACAGGGTAACTACAATGAGCAGTTCTTC.

To note about this clone: Other DNA sequences within the sample encode an identical CDR3. The chain employs TRBV3-1 (or the pseudogene TRBV3-2) and TRBJ2-1; tentatively, D is TRBD2 (5 bases). V was trimmed by 0 bases and J by 13 bases, leaving 10 bases between them. Looked up from germline, CDR1 is LGHDT and CDR2 is YNNKEL (reference sequence). There are 12 residues in the CDR3. CDR3 sequence: CASSQERGEQFF. In DNA form, the CDR3 reads TGTGCCAGCAGCCAAGAACGGGGAGAACAGTTCTTC.

The genes are TRBV15 and TRBJ2-5; tentatively, D is TRBD1 (6 bases). This CDR3 has 16 residues. V was clipped by 3 bases and J by 5 bases, with 19 bases between them. CDR1 and CDR2 (germline): LNHNV, YYDKDF (reference sequence). The CDR3 DNA reads as TGTGCCACCAGCAGGAACCGGGGACATTCTCTCGAGACCCAGTACTTC. Protein: CATSRNRGHSLETQYF.

This clone was seen only a few times. This sequence joins TRBV14 and TRBJ2-1; 7 positions match TRBD1. Germline V gene sequence: CDR1 SGHDN, CDR2 FVKESK. Trimming cost V 4 bases and J 6 bases; bases outside gene matches: 15. CDR3 length: 17 amino acids. Here the CDR3 reads CASSRHFFRAGGNEQFF. The CDR3 DNA is TGTGCCAGCAGCCGCCACTTCTTTAGGGCAGGGGGCAATGAGCAGTTCTTC.

V usage is TRBV4-3 and J usage is TRBJ1-1, with D tentatively TRBD1 (5 bases). The V end lost 0 bases, the J end lost 4 bases, and 9 bases lay between the germline ends. Germline-derived CDR1 and CDR2 are LGHNA and YSLEER. This CDR3 spans 14 amino acids. The CDR3 DNA sequence: TGCGCCAGCAGCCAAGATCGGGGGAGCACTGAAGCTTTCTTT. Encoded protein: CASSQDRGSTEAFF.

This clone appeared a single time. This chain uses TRBV19 with TRBJ2-5; TRBD1 might be the D (5 bases). CDR1 LNHDA and CDR2 SQIVND come from the germline V gene (reference sequence). This CDR3 comprises 15 residues. V was pared by 3 bases and J by 0 bases, with 11 bases between. The CDR3: CASSMGPTHQETQYF. The CDR3 bases are TGTGCCAGTAGTATGGGGCCCACCCACCAAGAGACCCAGTACTTC.

This chain uses TRBV2 with TRBJ1-2; 8 bases agree with TRBD1. The CDR3 covers 14 residues. The J segment lost 7 bases and the V segment lost 6 bases, leaving 10 bases of the junction unmatched. The germline CDR1 and CDR2 sequences are SNHLY and FYNNEI. The CDR3 coding sequence is TGTGCCAGCAGAGCAGGGGGCGCGGATCCTGGCTACACCTTC. It yields the protein CASRAGGADPGYTF. The variable domain in full, completed from reference TRBV2 and TRBJ1-2, reads EPEVTQTPSHQVTQMGQEVILRCVPISNHLYFYWYRQILGQKVEFLVSFYNNEISEKSEIFDDQFSVERPDGSNFTLKIRSTKLEDSAMYFCASRAGGADPGYTFGSGTRLTVV.